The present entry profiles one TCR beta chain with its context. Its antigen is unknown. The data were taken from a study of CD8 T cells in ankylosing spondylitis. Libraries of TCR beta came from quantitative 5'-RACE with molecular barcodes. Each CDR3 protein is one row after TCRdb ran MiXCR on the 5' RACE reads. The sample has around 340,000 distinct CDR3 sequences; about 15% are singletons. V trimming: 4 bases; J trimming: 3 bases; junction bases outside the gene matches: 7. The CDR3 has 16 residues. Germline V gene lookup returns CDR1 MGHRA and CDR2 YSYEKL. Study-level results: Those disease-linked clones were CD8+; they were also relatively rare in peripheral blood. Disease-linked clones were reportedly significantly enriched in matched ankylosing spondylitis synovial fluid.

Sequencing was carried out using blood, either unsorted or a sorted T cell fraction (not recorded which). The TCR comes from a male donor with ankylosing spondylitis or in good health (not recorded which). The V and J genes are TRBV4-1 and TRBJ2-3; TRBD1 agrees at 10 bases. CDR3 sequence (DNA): TGCGCCAGCAGCCGGGGGGGGACAGGGGAGACAGATACGCAGTATTTT. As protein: CASSRGGTGETDTQYF.